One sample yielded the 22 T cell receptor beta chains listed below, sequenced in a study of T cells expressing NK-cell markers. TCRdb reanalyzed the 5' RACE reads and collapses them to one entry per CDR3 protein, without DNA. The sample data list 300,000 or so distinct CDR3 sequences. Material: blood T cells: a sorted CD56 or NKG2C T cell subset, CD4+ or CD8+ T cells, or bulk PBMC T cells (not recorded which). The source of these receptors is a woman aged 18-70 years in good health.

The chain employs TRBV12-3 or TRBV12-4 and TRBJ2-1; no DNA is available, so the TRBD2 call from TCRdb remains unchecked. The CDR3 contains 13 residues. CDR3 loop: CASSLSGTNEQFF.

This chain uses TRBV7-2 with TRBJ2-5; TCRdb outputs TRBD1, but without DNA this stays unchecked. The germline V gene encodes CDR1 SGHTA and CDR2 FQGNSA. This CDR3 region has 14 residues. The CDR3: CASSLYGPGETQYF.

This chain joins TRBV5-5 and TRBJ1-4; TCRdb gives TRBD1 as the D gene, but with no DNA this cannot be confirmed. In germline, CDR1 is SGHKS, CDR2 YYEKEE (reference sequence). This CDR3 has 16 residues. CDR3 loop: CASSSDMTGGYEKLFF. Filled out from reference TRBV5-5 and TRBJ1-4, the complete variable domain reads DAGVTQSPTHLIKTRGQQVTLRCSPISGHKSVSWYQQVLGQGPQFIFQYYEKEERGRGNFPDRFSARQFPNYSSELNVNALLLGDSALYLCASSSDMTGGYEKLFFGSGTQLSVL.

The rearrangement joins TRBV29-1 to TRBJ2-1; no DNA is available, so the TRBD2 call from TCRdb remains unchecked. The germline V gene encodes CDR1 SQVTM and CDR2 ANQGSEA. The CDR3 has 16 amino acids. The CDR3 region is CSVGVLLAGTYNEQFF.

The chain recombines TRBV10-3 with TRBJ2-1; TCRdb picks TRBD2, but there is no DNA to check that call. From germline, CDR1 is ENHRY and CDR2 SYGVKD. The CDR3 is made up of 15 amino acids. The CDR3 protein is CAISESGAPYNEQFF.

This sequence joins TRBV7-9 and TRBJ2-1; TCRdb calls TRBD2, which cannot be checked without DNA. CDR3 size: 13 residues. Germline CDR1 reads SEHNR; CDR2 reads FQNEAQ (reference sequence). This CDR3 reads CASSRAGYNEQFF.

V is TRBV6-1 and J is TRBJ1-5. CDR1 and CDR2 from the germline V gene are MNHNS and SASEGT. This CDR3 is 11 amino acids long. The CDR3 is CASRSNQPQHF.

CDR3: CASSYQTPSLREETQYF. The chain has TRBV6-5 and TRBJ2-5; TCRdb reports TRBD2, a call that lacks DNA to check it against. From germline, CDR1 is MNHEY and CDR2 SVGAGI. This CDR3 spans 17 amino acids.

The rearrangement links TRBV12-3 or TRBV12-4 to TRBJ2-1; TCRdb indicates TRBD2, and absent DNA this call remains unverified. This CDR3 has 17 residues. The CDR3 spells CASTPSARREFGNEQFF.

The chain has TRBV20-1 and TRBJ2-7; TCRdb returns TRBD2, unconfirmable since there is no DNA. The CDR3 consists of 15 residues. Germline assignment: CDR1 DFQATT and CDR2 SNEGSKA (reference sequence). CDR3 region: CSASGGTSGTYEQYF.

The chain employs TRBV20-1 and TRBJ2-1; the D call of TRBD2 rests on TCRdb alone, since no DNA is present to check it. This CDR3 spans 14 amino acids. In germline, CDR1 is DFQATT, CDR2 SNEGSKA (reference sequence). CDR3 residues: CSAMGTSRRYEQFF.

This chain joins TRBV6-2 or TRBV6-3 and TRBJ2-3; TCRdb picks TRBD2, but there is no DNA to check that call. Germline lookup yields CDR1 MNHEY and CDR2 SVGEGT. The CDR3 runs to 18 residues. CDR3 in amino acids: CASRYRTSGGRSTDTQYF.

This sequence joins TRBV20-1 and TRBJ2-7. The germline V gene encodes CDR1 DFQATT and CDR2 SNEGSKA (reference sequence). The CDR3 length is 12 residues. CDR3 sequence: CSANLSPYEQYF.

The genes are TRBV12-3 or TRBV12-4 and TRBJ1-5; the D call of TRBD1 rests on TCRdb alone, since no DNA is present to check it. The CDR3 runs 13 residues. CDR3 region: CASSQQGNQPQHF.

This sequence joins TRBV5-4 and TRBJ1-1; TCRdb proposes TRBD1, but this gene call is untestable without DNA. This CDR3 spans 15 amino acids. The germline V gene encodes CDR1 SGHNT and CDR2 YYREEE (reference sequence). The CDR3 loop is CASSSARQPNTEAFF.

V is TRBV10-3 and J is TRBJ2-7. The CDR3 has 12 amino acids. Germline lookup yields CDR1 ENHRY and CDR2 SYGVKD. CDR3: CAISESAHWQYF.

The chain's CDR3 is CASSLQGQGRIGELFF. The genes are TRBV7-9 and TRBJ2-2; TCRdb's D gene call, TRBD1, goes unchecked for lack of DNA. The CDR3 contains 16 residues. The germline V gene encodes CDR1 SEHNR and CDR2 FQNEAQ (reference sequence).

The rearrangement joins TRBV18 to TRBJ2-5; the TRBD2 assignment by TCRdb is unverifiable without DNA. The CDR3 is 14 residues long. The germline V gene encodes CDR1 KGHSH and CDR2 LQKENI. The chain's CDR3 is CASSPPSDQETQYF.

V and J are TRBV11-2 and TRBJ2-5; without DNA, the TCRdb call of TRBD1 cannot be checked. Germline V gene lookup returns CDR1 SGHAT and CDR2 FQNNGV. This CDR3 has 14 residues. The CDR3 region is CASSLVDSGETQYF. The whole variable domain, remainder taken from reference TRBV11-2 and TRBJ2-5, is EAGVAQSPRYKIIEKRQSVAFWCNPISGHATLYWYQQILGQGPKLLIQFQNNGVVDDSQLPKDRFSAERLKGVDSTLKIQPAKLEDSAVYLCASSLVDSGETQYFGPGTRLLVL.

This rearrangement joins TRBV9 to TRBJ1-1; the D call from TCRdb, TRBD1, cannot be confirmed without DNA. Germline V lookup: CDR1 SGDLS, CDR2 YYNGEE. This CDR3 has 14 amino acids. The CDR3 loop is CASSAQGVNTEAFF.

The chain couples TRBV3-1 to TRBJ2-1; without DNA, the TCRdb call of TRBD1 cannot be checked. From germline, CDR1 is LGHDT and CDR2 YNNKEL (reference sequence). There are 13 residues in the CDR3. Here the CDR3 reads CASSQGRGSEQFF.

The CDR3 spells CASSEQRRYNEQFF. The V and J genes are TRBV2 and TRBJ2-1. Per germline, CDR1 SNHLY and CDR2 FYNNEI. CDR3 size: 14 residues.